This T cell receptor (beta chain) was observed in a study of shared clonotypes between healthy human individuals. Study-wide context: There were three CD4 naive, three CD4 memory, two CD8 naive and one CD8 memory plates per donor. Study-level findings and limits: Non-shared clonotypes were found to have lower generation probabilities than the clonotypes that were shared by all four of the sorted-subset donors.

Turning to this clone: What it recognizes is unknown.

Original processing notes: Quality scores were absent from the junction-only immunoSEQ sequences, so filtering differed. The repertoire was sequenced with immunoSEQ multiplex PCR; TCRdb's copy has only in-frame clones and lacks some. V, J and clone size derive from that table, while D and trimming were established from the DNA sequence. Here the sample spans about 1.1 million clones, around 82% being singletons. Sequencing was performed on memory CD4+ T cells from PBMCs. Subset described: CD45RA-negative fraction. The source is a man aged 18-30 years in good health. Some clones in this sample may be carry-over from other donors' samples.

In DNA form, the CDR3 reads TGTGCCAGCAGCTTATCGTCGGCAGCTTGGGGCTACACCTTC. Translating it yields CASSLSSAAWGYTF. The chain links TRBV7-9 to TRBJ1-2, with unresolved D. The CDR3 loop spans 14 amino acids. The germline V gene has CDR1 SEHNR and CDR2 FQNEAQ (reference sequence). Trimming removed 2 bases from V and 8 bases from J, with 15 bases in between.